Each of the 6 T cell receptor beta chains below was sequenced from the same sample in a study of T cell responses to AZD1222 COVID-19 vaccine. This table comes from immunoSEQ multiplex PCR, and its TCRdb copy is limited to in-frame clones, with some not included. The data contain fewer than 150,000 clones, around 91% of them seen just once; the ten biggest clones take up 9% to 9.5%. This specimen consisted of peripheral blood, obtained 28 days after the second AZD1222 dose. These receptors were taken from an adult who received the AZD1222 COVID-19 vaccine.

V usage is TRBV4-2 and J usage is TRBJ2-2, with D maybe TRBD2 (6 bases). The V gene's germline CDR1 is LGHNA and CDR2 YNFKEQ. CDR3 length equals 15 residues. Trimming stripped 4 bases from V and 0 bases from J, with 9 bases between. For the CDR3, the DNA is TGTGCCAGCAGCCCGGGGGAGACGAACACCGGGGAGCTGTTTTTT. It specifies CASSPGETNTGELFF.

CDR3 protein: CASSAPGLQGGQNTGELFF. The CDR3 DNA is TGTGCCAGCAGTGCCCCGGGACTCCAGGGAGGCCAGAACACCGGGGAGCTGTTTTTT. This rearrangement joins TRBV28 to TRBJ2-2; possibly TRBD2 for D (6 bases). V lost 5 bases to trimming and J lost 1 base, with 23 bases between them. This CDR3 comprises 19 residues. Germline CDR1 and CDR2: MDHEN and SYDVKM. Full variable domain (missing parts from reference TRBV28 and TRBJ2-2): DVKVTQSSRYLVKRTGEKVFLECVQDMDHENMFWYRQDPGLGLRLIYFSYDVKMKEKGDIPEGYSVSREKKERFSLILESASTNQTSMYLCASSAPGLQGGQNTGELFFGEGSRLTVL.

V usage is TRBV10-3 and J usage is TRBJ1-2; D is perhaps TRBD1 (5 bases). Germline lookup yields CDR1 ENHRY and CDR2 SYGVKD. V dropped 4 bases and J dropped 1 base, with 7 bases sitting between them. CDR3 length equals 13 residues. The CDR3 DNA sequence: TGTGCCATCAGTGCGGGGGGTAACTATGGCTACACCTTC. Translating it yields CAISAGGNYGYTF.

V and J are TRBV7-9 and TRBJ2-5, with a tentative D call TRBD2 (6 bases). The CDR3 is made up of 14 amino acids. Germline V CDR1 and CDR2: SEHNR, FQNEAQ (reference sequence). V lost 3 bases and J lost 6, with 14 bases in between. CDR3 coding DNA: TGTGCCAGCAGCTTGACCCCACTAGCTCAGACCCAGTACTTC. Translated, it gives CASSLTPLAQTQYF.

The chain is built from TRBV20-1 and TRBJ2-2; D is possibly TRBD2 (6 bases). CDR1 is DFQATT, CDR2 SNEGSKA, per germline (reference sequence). The CDR3 length is 15 residues. V lost 3 bases to trimming and J lost 7 bases, with 18 bases between them. The CDR3 DNA follows: TGCAGTGCTAGTAATCCTCCCGGGGGATACGGGGAGCTGTTTTTT. Protein product: CSASNPPGGYGELFF.

This chain links TRBV5-6 with TRBJ1-1; D call uncertain. Germline CDR1 and CDR2: SGHDT and YYEEEE. V lost 0 bases, J lost 4 bases, and 10 bases lay in between. This CDR3 is built from 14 residues. CDR3 coding DNA: TGTGCCAGCAGCTTGGACAGCTTCCCCACTGAAGCTTTCTTT. As protein: CASSLDSFPTEAFF.